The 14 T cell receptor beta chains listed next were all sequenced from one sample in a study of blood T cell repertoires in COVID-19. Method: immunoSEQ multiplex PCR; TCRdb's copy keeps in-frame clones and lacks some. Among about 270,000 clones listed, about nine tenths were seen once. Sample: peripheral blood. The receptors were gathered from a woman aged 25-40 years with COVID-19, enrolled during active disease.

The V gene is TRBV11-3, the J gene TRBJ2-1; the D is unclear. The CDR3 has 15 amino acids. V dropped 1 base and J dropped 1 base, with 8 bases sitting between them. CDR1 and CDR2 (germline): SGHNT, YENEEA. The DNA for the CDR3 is TGTGCCAGCAGCTTAGGTTCCGGGTCCTACAATGAGCAGTTCTTC. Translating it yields CASSLGSGSYNEQFF.

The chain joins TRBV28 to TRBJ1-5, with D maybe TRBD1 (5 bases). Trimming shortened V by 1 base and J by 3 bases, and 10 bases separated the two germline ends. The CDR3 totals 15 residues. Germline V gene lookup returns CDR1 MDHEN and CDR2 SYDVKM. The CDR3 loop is CASSLLQAYNQPQHF. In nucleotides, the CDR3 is TGTGCCAGCAGTTTATTACAGGCGTACAATCAGCCCCAGCATTTT.

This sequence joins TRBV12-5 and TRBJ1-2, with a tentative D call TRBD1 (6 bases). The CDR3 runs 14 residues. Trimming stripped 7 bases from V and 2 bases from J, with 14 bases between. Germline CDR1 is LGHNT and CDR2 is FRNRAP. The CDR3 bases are TGTGCTAGTGCCCCGACAGGTTCGAACTATGGCTACACCTTC. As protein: CASAPTGSNYGYTF.

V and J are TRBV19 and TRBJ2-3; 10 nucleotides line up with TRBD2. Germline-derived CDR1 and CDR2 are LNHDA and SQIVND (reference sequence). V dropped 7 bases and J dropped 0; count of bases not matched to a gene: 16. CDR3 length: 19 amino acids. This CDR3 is CASTTGELAGTASTDTQYF. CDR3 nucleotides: TGTGCCAGTACCACCGGAGAACTAGCGGGGACCGCTAGCACAGATACGCAGTATTTT.

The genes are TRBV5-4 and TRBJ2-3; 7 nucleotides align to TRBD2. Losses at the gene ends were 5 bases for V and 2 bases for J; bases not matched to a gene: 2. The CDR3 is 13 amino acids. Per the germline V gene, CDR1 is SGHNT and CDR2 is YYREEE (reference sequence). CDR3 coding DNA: TGTGCCAGCAGGGCGGGGGTCACAGATACGCAGTATTTT. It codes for CASRAGVTDTQYF.

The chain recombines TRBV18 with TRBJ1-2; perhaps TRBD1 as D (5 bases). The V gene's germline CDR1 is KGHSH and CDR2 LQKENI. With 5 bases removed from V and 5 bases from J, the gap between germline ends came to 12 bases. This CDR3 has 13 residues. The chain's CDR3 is CASSATGVYGYTF. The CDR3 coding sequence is TGTGCCAGCTCAGCAACGGGGGTTTATGGCTACACCTTC. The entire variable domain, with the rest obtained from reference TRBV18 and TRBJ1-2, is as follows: NAGVMQNPRHLVRRRGQEARLRCSPMKGHSHVYWYRQLPEEGLKFMVYLQKENIIDESGMPKERFSAEFPKEGPSILRIQQVVRGDSAAYFCASSATGVYGYTFGSGTRLTVV.

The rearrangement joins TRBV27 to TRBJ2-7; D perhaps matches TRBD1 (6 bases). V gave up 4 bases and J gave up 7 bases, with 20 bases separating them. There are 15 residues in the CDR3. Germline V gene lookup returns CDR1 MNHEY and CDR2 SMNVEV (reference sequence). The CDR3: CASSSRGSGGREQYF. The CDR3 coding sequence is TGTGCCAGCAGTTCGAGAGGTAGTGGGGGCAGGGAGCAGTACTTC.

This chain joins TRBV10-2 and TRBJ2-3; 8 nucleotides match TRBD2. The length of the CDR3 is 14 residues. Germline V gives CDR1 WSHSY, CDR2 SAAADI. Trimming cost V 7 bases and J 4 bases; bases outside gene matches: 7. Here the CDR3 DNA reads TGCGCCAGCAACCAGCGGGGGTGGGCAGATACGCAGTATTTT. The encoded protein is CASNQRGWADTQYF.

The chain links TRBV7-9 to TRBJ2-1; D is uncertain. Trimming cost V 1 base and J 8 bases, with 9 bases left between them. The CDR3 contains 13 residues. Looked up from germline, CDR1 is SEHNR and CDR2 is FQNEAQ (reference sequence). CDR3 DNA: TGTGCCAGCAGCTTAGTGAATCGGGATGAGCAGTTCTTC. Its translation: CASSLVNRDEQFF.

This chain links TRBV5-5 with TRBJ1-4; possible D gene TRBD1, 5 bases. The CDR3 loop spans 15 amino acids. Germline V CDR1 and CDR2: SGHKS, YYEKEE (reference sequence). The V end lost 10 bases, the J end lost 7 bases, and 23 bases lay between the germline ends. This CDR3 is CASSNPRGDSEKLFF. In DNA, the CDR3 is TGTGCCTCCAGCAACCCGCGGGGGGATAGTGAAAAACTGTTTTTT.

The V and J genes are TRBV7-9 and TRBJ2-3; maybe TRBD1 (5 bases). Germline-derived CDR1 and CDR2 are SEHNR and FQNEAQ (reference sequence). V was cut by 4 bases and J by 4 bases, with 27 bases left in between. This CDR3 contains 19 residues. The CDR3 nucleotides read TGTGCCAGCAGCTCAAACTACCCTATGACAGATGTAGTGGCAGATACGCAGTATTTT. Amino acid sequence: CASSSNYPMTDVVADTQYF. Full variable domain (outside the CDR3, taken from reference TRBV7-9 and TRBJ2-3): DTGVSQNPRHKITKRGQNVTFRCDPISEHNRLYWYRQTLGQGPEFLTYFQNEAQLEKSRLLSDRFSAERPKGSFSTLEIQRTEQGDSAMYLCASSSNYPMTDVVADTQYFGPGTRLTVL.

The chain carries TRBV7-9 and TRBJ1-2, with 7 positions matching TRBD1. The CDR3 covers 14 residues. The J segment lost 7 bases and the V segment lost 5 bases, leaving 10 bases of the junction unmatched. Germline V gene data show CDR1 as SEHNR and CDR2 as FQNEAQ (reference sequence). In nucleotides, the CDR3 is TGTGCCAGCAGCATGGAGGGGGCCTATTCTGGCTACACCTTC. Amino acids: CASSMEGAYSGYTF.

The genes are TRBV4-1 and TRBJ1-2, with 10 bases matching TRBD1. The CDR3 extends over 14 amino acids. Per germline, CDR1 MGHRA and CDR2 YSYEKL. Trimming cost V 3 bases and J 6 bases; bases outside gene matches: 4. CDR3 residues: CASSHLTGGDGYTF. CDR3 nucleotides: TGCGCCAGCAGCCACCTGACAGGGGGCGATGGCTACACCTTC.

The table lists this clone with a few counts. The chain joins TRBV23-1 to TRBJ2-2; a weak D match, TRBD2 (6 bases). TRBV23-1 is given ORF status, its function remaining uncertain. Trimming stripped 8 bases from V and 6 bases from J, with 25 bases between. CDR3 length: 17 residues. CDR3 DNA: TGCGCCAGCCACCCGGAGGGCAGATCTATGGAGCCCGGGGAGCTGTTTTTT. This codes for CASHPEGRSMEPGELFF.